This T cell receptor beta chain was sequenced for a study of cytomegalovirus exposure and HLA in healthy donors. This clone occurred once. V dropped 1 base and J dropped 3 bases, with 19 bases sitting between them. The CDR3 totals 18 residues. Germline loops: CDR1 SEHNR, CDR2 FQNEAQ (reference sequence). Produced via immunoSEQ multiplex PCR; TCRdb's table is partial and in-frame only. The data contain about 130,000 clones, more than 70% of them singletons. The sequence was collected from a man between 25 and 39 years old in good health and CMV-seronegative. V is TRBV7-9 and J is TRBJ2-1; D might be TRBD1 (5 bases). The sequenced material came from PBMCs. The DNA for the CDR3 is TGTGCCAGCAGCTTAGGCAGGGCCCTACCCCGCCTCTACAATGAGCAGTTCTTC. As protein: CASSLGRALPRLYNEQFF.